This T cell receptor (beta chain) was sequenced during a study of radiation and T cells in renal cell carcinoma. Study-level background: Nephrectomy followed 15 Gy stereotactic body radiation by 4 weeks.

Regarding this clone: The antigen is not known.

Clones were sequenced by immunoSEQ multiplex PCR, and TCRdb holds only the in-frame ones, with some missing. The sample comprises over 45,000 clones, more than 60% of which are singletons, and 7.3% rests with the top ten. Findings and limits, study-wide: In blood, top tumor clones expanded by 2 weeks, shrinking by 4.

The time point here: baseline pretreatment blood. Indicated treatment: 15 Gy SBRT to primary tumor, nephrectomy 4 weeks later. After SBRT, blood was collected at 2 and 4 weeks, plus baseline. Germline CDR1 and CDR2: SNHLY and FYNNEI. Between the trimmed V and J ends, which lost 0 bases and 7 bases, there was a span of 16 bases. The CDR3 is 16 amino acids. The starting material was blood, obtained from a patient whose treatment included radiotherapy and nephrectomy. The genes are TRBV2 and TRBJ2-1; TRBD2 might be the D (5 bases). This receptor was identified in a man aged 60 to 69 with renal cell carcinoma. The CDR3 loop is CASSEAYARLPNEQFF. CDR3 DNA: TGTGCCAGCAGTGAAGCCTATGCGAGACTACCAAATGAGCAGTTCTTC.